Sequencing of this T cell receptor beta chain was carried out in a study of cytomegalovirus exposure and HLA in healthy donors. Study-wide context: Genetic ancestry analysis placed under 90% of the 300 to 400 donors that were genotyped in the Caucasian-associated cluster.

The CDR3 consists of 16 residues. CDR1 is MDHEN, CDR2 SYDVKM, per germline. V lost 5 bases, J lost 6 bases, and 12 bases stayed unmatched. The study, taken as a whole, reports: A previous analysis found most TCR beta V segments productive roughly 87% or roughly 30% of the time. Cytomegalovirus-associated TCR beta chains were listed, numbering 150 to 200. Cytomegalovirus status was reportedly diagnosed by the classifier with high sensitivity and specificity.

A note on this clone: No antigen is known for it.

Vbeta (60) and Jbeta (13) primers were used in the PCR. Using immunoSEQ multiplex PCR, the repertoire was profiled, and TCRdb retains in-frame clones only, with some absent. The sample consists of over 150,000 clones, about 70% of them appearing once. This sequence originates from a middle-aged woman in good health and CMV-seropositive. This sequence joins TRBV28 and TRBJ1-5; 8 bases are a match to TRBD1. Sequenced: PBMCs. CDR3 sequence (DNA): TGTGCCAGCAGTCGGCCCCGGACAGGGAGCTTTCAGCCCCAGCATTTT. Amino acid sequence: CASSRPRTGSFQPQHF.